This note documents a single T cell receptor beta chain sequence. Donors had nominal health at sampling but likely had unrecorded immune exposures. There are 15 residues in the CDR3. Germline values: CDR1 LNHNV, CDR2 YYDKDF (reference sequence). Unmatched junction bases numbered 9, after V lost 3 bases and J lost 8 bases. The data originate from a study of cytomegalovirus exposure and HLA in healthy donors. It was with 60 Vbeta and 13 Jbeta primers that the PCR ran. Sequenced by immunoSEQ multiplex PCR; TCRdb stores in-frame clones only, minus some. The sample has under 200,000 clones, 75% seen once; the top ten hold 4% to 5.5%.

Sequenced input: PBMCs. The gene calls are TRBV15 and TRBJ2-3, with 9 bases identical to TRBD2. The TCR originated in a male donor in good health and CMV-seronegative. CDR3 bases: TGTGCCACCAGCAGTGCGGGAGGGATGCCGGGTACGCAGTATTTT. It is translated as CATSSAGGMPGTQYF.